The 23 T cell receptor beta chains in this list originate from one sample, sequenced in a study of blood T cell repertoires in COVID-19. Using immunoSEQ multiplex PCR, the repertoire was profiled, and TCRdb retains in-frame clones only, with some absent. Among around 200,000 clones, roughly 76% were seen once, and the ten largest hold 5.1%. The sequenced sample was peripheral blood. The receptors were gathered from a human donor in a cohort sampled during active COVID-19.

The sample holds a few counts of this clone. This sequence joins TRBV28 and TRBJ2-7; D remains unclear. Trimming took 8 bases from V and 2 from J, leaving 10 bases between them. The CDR3 has 12 amino acids. Germline V gives CDR1 MDHEN, CDR2 SYDVKM. DNA of the CDR3: TGTGCCAGCTGCGACGGAGCCTACGAGCAGTACTTC. Translation gives CASCDGAYEQYF.

V gene TRBV24-1 combines with J gene TRBJ2-7; 9 bases map to TRBD2. This CDR3 has 15 amino acids. V shed 3 bases, J shed 2 bases, and the junction held 4 bases outside the gene matches. Per the germline V gene, CDR1 is KGHDR and CDR2 is SFDVKD. CDR3 loop: CATSDMGLATYEQYF. CDR3 in DNA: TGTGCCACCAGTGATATGGGACTAGCCACCTACGAGCAGTACTTC.

The V and J genes are TRBV10-3 and TRBJ2-3; D may be TRBD1 (5 bases). Germline V lookup: CDR1 ENHRY, CDR2 SYGVKD. CDR3 length: 13 amino acids. V dropped 7 bases and J dropped 3 bases, with 11 bases sitting between them. CDR3 in amino acids: CAIKGQGTDTQYF. Written as DNA, the CDR3 is TGTGCCATCAAGGGTCAGGGAACAGATACGCAGTATTTT.

DNA of the CDR3: TGTGCCTGGAGTGTATGGGACAGGCTAAACGAGCAGTACTTC. Residues: CAWSVWDRLNEQYF. The genes are TRBV30 and TRBJ2-7; 8 nucleotides align to TRBD1. The junction had 6 bases not matched to a gene; V was cut back by 0 bases and J by 5 bases. Germline V gene data show CDR1 as GTSNPN and CDR2 as SVGIG (reference sequence). There are 14 residues in the CDR3.

This chain uses TRBV2 with TRBJ2-7, with 9 bases lining up with TRBD2. The CDR3 spans 15 residues. J gave up 4 bases and V 4 bases, and 8 bases lay outside the gene matches. In germline, CDR1 is SNHLY, CDR2 FYNNEI. In DNA form, the CDR3 reads TGTGCCAGCAGTGCTGGCGGGAGGGGGCCTTACGAGCAGTACTTC. The encoded protein is CASSAGGRGPYEQYF.

This clone appeared a single time. The chain has TRBV7-8 and TRBJ1-5; no clear D gene. This CDR3 comprises 15 residues. V lost 0 bases and J 2 bases, leaving 8 bases between the germline ends. Germline values: CDR1 SGHVS, CDR2 FQNEAQ. In nucleotides, the CDR3 is TGTGCCAGCAGCTTAGCGCGTCGGGGCAATCAGCCCCAGCATTTT. Its translation is CASSLARRGNQPQHF. Full variable domain (rest looked up from reference TRBV7-8 and TRBJ1-5): GAGVSQSPRYKVAKRGQDVALRCDPISGHVSLFWYQQALGQGPEFLTYFQNEAQLDKSGLPSDRFFAERPEGSVSTLKIQRTQQEDSAVYLCASSLARRGNQPQHFGDGTRLSIL.

This clone was recorded many times. As DNA, the CDR3 is TGTGCCAGCACCTCATCCGGGACAGCATCCTACGAGCAGTACTTC. Protein: CASTSSGTASYEQYF. The chain combines TRBV6-6 with TRBJ2-7; 7 nucleotides align to TRBD1. V was pared by 7 bases and J by 1 base, with 10 bases of the junction left unmatched. The CDR3 is 15 residues long. Germline CDR1 MNHNY, CDR2 SVGAGI (reference sequence).

This clone came up a few times. This chain joins TRBV28 and TRBJ2-7; TRBD1 might be the D (5 bases). The length of the CDR3 is 14 residues. Germline V gene sequence: CDR1 MDHEN, CDR2 SYDVKM. The V and J ends lost 3 bases and 2 bases respectively, with 11 bases between them. This chain's CDR3 is CASSLSQGPYEQYF. CDR3 bases: TGTGCCAGCAGTTTGTCTCAGGGCCCCTACGAGCAGTACTTC.

The CDR3 loop reads CASSLKGQASGNTIYF. In DNA, the CDR3 is TGTGCCAGCAGCCTGAAGGGACAGGCCTCTGGAAACACCATATATTTT. The V call is TRBV9, the J call TRBJ1-3; TRBD1 aligns across 8 bases. Germline loops: CDR1 SGDLS, CDR2 YYNGEE. V dropped 4 bases and J dropped 0; count of bases not matched to a gene: 6. This CDR3 region has 16 residues.

This clone was detected many times. The chain combines TRBV19 with TRBJ2-2; TRBD2 agrees at 13 bases. V was pared by 5 bases and J by 0 bases, with 6 bases of the junction left unmatched. Germline V CDR1 and CDR2: LNHDA, SQIVND (reference sequence). This CDR3 has 18 residues. The CDR3 sequence: CASSADGLAGANTGELFF. CDR3 in DNA: TGTGCCAGTAGTGCGGACGGACTAGCGGGAGCGAACACCGGGGAGCTGTTTTTT.

The chain carries TRBV28 and TRBJ1-1, with a possible D match to TRBD1 (5 bases). CDR1 is MDHEN, CDR2 SYDVKM, per germline. This CDR3 spans 15 amino acids. The V gene lost 2 bases and the J gene lost 0 bases, with 10 bases spanning the gap. The CDR3 region is CASSLGVRVNTEAFF. The CDR3 coding sequence is TGTGCCAGCAGTTTAGGGGTCAGGGTGAACACTGAAGCTTTCTTT.

The rearrangement uses TRBV9 and TRBJ1-4; D possibly corresponds to TRBD1 (6 bases). The length of the CDR3 is 15 residues. The ends were cut back, 1 base at V and 8 bases at J, with 15 bases in the middle. The germline V gene has CDR1 SGDLS and CDR2 YYNGEE. The DNA of the CDR3 is TGTGCCAGCAGCGTAACGGGGGGCGGAAGAGAAAAACTGTTTTTT. Encoded protein: CASSVTGGGREKLFF. The full variable domain, its missing parts supplied by reference TRBV9 and TRBJ1-4, is DSGVTQTPKHLITATGQRVTLRCSPRSGDLSVYWYQQSLDQGLQFLIQYYNGEERAKGNILERFSAQQFPDLHSELNLSSLELGDSALYFCASSVTGGGREKLFFGSGTQLSVL.

The chain has TRBV3-1 (or the pseudogene TRBV3-2) and TRBJ2-1; 13 bases agree with TRBD2. The V gene's germline CDR1 is LGHDT and CDR2 YNNKEL (reference sequence). This CDR3 spans 18 amino acids. The junction had 7 bases not matched to a gene; V was cut back by 0 bases and J by 5 bases. The CDR3 loop reads CASSQDLAGTSGNNEQFF. DNA of the CDR3: TGTGCCAGCAGCCAAGATCTTGCTGGGACTAGCGGGAACAATGAGCAGTTCTTC.

The CDR3 coding sequence is TGTGCCACCAGCTCGACCGGGACAGGGCCCTACGAGCAGTACTTC. Translation gives CATSSTGTGPYEQYF. V usage is TRBV15 and J usage is TRBJ2-7; TRBD1 aligns across 9 bases. V lost 5 bases to trimming and J lost 2 bases; unmatched junction nucleotides: 7. From germline, CDR1 is LNHNV and CDR2 YYDKDF (reference sequence). CDR3 length: 15 residues.

V is TRBV6-6 and J is TRBJ2-3; 8 bases are shared with TRBD1. The CDR3 sequence is 15 residues long. From germline, CDR1 is MNHNY and CDR2 SVGAGI (reference sequence). Trimming took 6 bases from V and 5 from J; bases not matched to a gene: 10. CDR3 amino acids: CASRRTGLIGDTQYF. The CDR3 DNA is TGTGCCAGCAGGAGGACAGGGCTAATAGGAGATACGCAGTATTTT.

This clone was counted between two and nine times. The V and J genes are TRBV28 and TRBJ1-6; TRBD1 matches 7 bases. The CDR3 length is 16 residues. With 3 bases clipped from V and 0 bases from J, the junction kept 2 bases outside the gene matches. CDR1 and CDR2 from the germline V gene are MDHEN and SYDVKM. This CDR3 is CASSFEGASYNSPLHF. The CDR3 nucleotides read TGTGCCAGCAGTTTTGAGGGGGCCTCCTATAATTCACCCCTCCACTTT.

This clone was found once. The chain combines TRBV5-4 with TRBJ2-6, with a tentative D call TRBD2 (5 bases). Germline lookup yields CDR1 SGHNT and CDR2 YYREEE (reference sequence). The CDR3 extends over 18 amino acids. The V end lost 2 bases, the J end lost 0 bases, and 15 bases lay between the germline ends. CDR3 amino acids: CASSFSADWSSGANVLTF. Here the CDR3 DNA reads TGTGCCAGCAGCTTTTCTGCGGACTGGAGCTCTGGGGCCAACGTCCTGACTTTC.

The V gene is TRBV2, the J gene TRBJ1-2, with D maybe TRBD1 (5 bases). The CDR3 extends over 15 amino acids. Germline values: CDR1 SNHLY, CDR2 FYNNEI. V was pared by 6 bases and J by 0 bases, with 14 bases between. The CDR3 spells CASSAGHPTNYGYTF. CDR3 coding DNA: TGTGCCAGCAGCGCAGGGCACCCCACTAACTATGGCTACACCTTC.

The chain couples TRBV29-1 to TRBJ1-5, with TRBD1 matching over 11 bases. CDR3 length: 16 residues. V gave up 6 bases and J gave up 3 bases; unmatched junction bases: 10. Germline loops: CDR1 SQVTM, CDR2 ANQGSEA. The CDR3 DNA is TGCAGCGTATACGATGCGGGACAGGGGGTCAATCAGCCCCAGCATTTT. Translated, it gives CSVYDAGQGVNQPQHF.

This sequence joins TRBV2 and TRBJ1-1; D unresolved. V dropped 7 bases and J dropped 5 bases, with 8 bases sitting between them. Germline-derived CDR1 and CDR2 are SNHLY and FYNNEI. This CDR3 comprises 11 residues. DNA for the CDR3: TGTGCCAGCATGTGGGAGACTGAAGCTTTCTTT. This gives the protein CASMWETEAFF.

The chain links TRBV19 to TRBJ2-3; D unresolved. This CDR3 is 14 amino acids long. Germline V gene lookup returns CDR1 LNHDA and CDR2 SQIVND (reference sequence). Trimming removed 7 bases at V and 1 base at J, with 12 bases between. The CDR3 is CASTVSGRTDTQYF. The CDR3, as DNA: TGTGCCAGTACTGTGTCAGGCCGCACAGATACGCAGTATTTT.

V usage is TRBV5-1 and J usage is TRBJ2-7, with D perhaps TRBD1 (5 bases). Trimming pared 0 bases from V and 5 bases from J, leaving 15 bases between. This CDR3 spans 15 amino acids. Germline lookup yields CDR1 SGHRS and CDR2 YFSETQ. In DNA form, the CDR3 reads TGCGCCAGCAGCTTGGGACAGAGACTCTTGGACGAGCAGTACTTC. Its translation: CASSLGQRLLDEQYF. Combining the CDR3 with reference TRBV5-1 and TRBJ2-7 gives the whole variable domain KAGVTQTPRYLIKTRGQQVTLSCSPISGHRSVSWYQQTPGQGLQFLFEYFSETQRNKGNFPGRFSGRQFSNSRSEMNVSTLELGDSALYLCASSLGQRLLDEQYFGPGTRLTVT.

The chain carries TRBV5-5 and TRBJ1-5; 9 bases match TRBD1. J was trimmed by 2 bases and V by 4 bases; bases with no gene match: 4. The CDR3 extends over 15 amino acids. CDR1 is SGHKS and CDR2 is YYEKEE in the germline V gene (reference sequence). CDR3 sequence: CASSPRTGGNQPQHF. CDR3 coding DNA: TGTGCCAGCAGCCCCCGGACAGGGGGCAATCAGCCCCAGCATTTT.